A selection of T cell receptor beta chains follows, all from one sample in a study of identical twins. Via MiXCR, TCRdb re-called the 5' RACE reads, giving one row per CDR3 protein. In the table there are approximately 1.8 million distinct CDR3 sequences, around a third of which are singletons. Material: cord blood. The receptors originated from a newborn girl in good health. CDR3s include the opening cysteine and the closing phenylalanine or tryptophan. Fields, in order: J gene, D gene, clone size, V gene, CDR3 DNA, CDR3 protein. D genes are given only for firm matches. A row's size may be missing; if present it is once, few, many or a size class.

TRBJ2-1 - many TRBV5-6 TGTGCCAGCAGCCCGGGTTCGGTTGAGCAGTTCTTC CASSPGSVEQFF
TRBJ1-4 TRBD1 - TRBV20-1 TGCAGTGCTAGAGTCCCCGGACAGGCCCTAAGTGAAAAACTGTTTTTT CSARVPGQALSEKLFF
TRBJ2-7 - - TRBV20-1 TGCAGTGCTAGCGATTTATCGAGCTCCTACGAGCAGTACTTC CSASDLSSSYEQYF
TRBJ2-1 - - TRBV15 TGTGCCACCAGCCCCTCCTCTCGACAGGGAGGTTACAATGAGCAGTTCTTC CATSPSSRQGGYNEQFF
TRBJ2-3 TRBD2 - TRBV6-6 TGTGCCAGCAGTTACTCGAGCCTAGCGGGGAGCACAGATACGCAGTATTTT CASSYSSLAGSTDTQYF
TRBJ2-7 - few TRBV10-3 TGTGCCATCAGTGCGACAGGTTCAGCTTACGAGCAGTACTTC CAISATGSAYEQYF
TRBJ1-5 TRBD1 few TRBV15 TGTGCCACCAGCAGAGGGACAGGGAATCAGCCCCAGCATTTT CATSRGTGNQPQHF
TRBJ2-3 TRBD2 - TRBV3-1 TGTGCCAGCAGCCAAGCCCAGCTTTTAGCGGGGTTCACAGATACGCAGTATTTT CASSQAQLLAGFTDTQYF
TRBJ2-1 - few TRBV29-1 TGCCGCGTTGAGCGAAGGGGGGGACACAATGAGCAGTTCTTC CRVERRGGHNEQFF
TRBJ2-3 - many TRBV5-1 TGCGCCAGCAGCTTCGAGCTGAGCACAGATACGCAGTATTTT CASSFELSTDTQYF
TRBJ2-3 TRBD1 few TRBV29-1 TGCAGCGTTGAAGATCTTCGGGCCGGACAGGGGAGGCAGTATTTT CSVEDLRAGQGRQYF
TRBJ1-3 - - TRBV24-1 TGTGCCACCAGTGATTTGCCCGACAGTTCTGGAAACACCATATATTTT CATSDLPDSSGNTIYF
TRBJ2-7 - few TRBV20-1 TGCAGTGCGCACCGAACTTACGAGCAGTACTTC CSAHRTYEQYF
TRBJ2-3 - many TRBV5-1 TGCGCCAGCAGCTTGGTCGGAATCACAGATACGCAGTATTTT CASSLVGITDTQYF
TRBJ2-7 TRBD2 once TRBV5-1 TGCGCCAGCAGCTTACGGGGGGGTCCCTGCGAGCAGTACTTC CASSLRGGPCEQYF
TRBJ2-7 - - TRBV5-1 TGCGCCAGCAGACGATACAGGGAATCCTACGAGCAGTACTTC CASRRYRESYEQYF
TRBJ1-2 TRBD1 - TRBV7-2 TGTGCCAGCAGCAAAGGACAGGGCCTCAACTATGGCTACACCTTC CASSKGQGLNYGYTF
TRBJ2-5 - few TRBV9 TGTGCCAGCAGCGTAGTGGGAATCCAAGGAGAGGAGACCCAGTACTTC CASSVVGIQGEETQYF
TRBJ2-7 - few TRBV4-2 TGTGCCAGCAGCCAGCGGGTAGGAAACTACGAGCAGTACTTC CASSQRVGNYEQYF
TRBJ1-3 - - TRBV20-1 TGCAGTGCACCAGGGGATGGAAACACCATATATTTT CSAPGDGNTIYF
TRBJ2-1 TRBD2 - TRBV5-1 TGCGCCAGCAGCTTGGTTATTAGCGGGAGAGGGCTCAATGAGCAGTTCTTC CASSLVISGRGLNEQFF
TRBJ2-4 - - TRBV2 TGTGCCAGCAGTGACCCAGGTGTATCCAAAAACATTCAGTACTTC CASSDPGVSKNIQYF
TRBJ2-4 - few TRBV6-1 TGTGCCAGCAGTGAGTTACTAGCCAAAAACATTCAGTACTTC CASSELLAKNIQYF
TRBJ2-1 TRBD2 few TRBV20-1 TGCAGTGCTCAAGGGACTAGCTCCTACAATGAGCAGTTCTTC CSAQGTSSYNEQFF
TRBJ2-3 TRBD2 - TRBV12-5 TGTGCTAGTGGTTTGGGGCTAGCGGGATACACAGATACGCAGTATTTT CASGLGLAGYTDTQYF
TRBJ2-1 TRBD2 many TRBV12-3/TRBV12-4 TGTGCCAGCAGTTTTAGCGGGAGGTACAATGAGCAGTTCTTC CASSFSGRYNEQFF
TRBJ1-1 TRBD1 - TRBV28 TGTGCCAGCACCCTTACCGGGACAGGGGGGGAAGCTTTCTTT CASTLTGTGGEAFF
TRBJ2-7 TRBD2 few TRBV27 TGTGCCAGCAGCCGACAGCGGGAGGTTACCCCGTACGAGCAGTACTTC CASSRQREVTPYEQYF
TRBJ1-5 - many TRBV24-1 TGTGCCTCCGGTCGGGGTGATCAGCCCCAGCATTTT CASGRGDQPQHF
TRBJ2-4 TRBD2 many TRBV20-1 TGCAGTGCTCGGTCCCCGACTAGCCGCAACATTCAGTACTTC CSARSPTSRNIQYF
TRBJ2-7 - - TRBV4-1 TGCGCCAGCAGCCAAGATGTACCCGACAATGAGCAGTACTTC CASSQDVPDNEQYF
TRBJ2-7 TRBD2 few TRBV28 TGTGCCAGCAGTTTGAGGCTAGCGGGCCCTAGCTCCTACGAGCAGTACTTC CASSLRLAGPSSYEQYF
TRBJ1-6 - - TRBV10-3 TGTGCCATCAGTGAACAGGGACTGAAAAATTCACCCATCCACTTT CAISEQGLKNSPIHF
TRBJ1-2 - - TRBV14 TGTGCCAGCAGCCAAGTCGGGGGGATTGGCTACACCTTC CASSQVGGIGYTF
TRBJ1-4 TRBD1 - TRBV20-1 TGCAGTGCTAGACCAGGGACAGGGGCTAATGAAAAACTGTTTTTT CSARPGTGANEKLFF
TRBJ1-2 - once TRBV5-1 TGCATCAGCAAGACGGGGGGGTTTGACGGCTACACCTTC CISKTGGFDGYTF
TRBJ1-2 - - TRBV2 TGTGCCAGCATCGACAGTCGCGATGGCTACACCTTC CASIDSRDGYTF
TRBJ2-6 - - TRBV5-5 TGTGCCAGCAGCCCAAGGTTGTCTGGGGCCAACGTCCTGACTTTC CASSPRLSGANVLTF
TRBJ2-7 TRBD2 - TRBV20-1 TGCAGTGCTAATGAGCGGGGGGCTTCCTACGAGCAGTACTTC CSANERGASYEQYF
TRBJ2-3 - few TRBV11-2 TGTGCCAGCAGCTCTCCCCCGTGGACACCGGGGCGAATCACAGATACGCAGTATTTT CASSSPPWTPGRITDTQYF
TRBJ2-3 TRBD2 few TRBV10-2 TGCGCCAGCAGTGAGAGAGGAGCGGGGGGCCTACTTAGCACAGATACGCAGTATTTT CASSERGAGGLLSTDTQYF
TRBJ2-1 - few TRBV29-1 TGCAGCGCCAACTCTGGGCGGGGTACCAATGAGCAGTTCTTC CSANSGRGTNEQFF
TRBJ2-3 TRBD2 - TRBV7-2 TGTGCCAGCAGCATAACTAGCGGGTTAGGGACAGATACGCAGTATTTT CASSITSGLGTDTQYF
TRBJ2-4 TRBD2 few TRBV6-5 TGTGCCAGCAGTTACAACTCACTAGCGGGAGGTCTTGAGTACTTC CASSYNSLAGGLEYF
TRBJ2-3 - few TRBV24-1 TGTGCCACCAGTGATTATACAGGGAGCACAGATACGCAGTATTTT CATSDYTGSTDTQYF
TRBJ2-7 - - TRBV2 TGTGCCAGCAGTGAAATCTTCCCAGCCGAGCAGTACTTC CASSEIFPAEQYF
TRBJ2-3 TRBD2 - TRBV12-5 TGTGCTAGGTCTCCCGGACTAGCGGGAAGACTTCGGCGCACAGATACGCAGTATTTT CARSPGLAGRLRRTDTQYF
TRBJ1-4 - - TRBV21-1 TGTGCCAGCAGCAAATCTAATCGATACAGGGAGGGAGAAAAACTGTTTTTT CASSKSNRYREGEKLFF
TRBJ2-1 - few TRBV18 TGTGCCAGCTCCCGAGTCGGGGATTACAATGAGCAGTTCTTC CASSRVGDYNEQFF
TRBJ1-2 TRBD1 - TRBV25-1 TGTGCCAGCAGTGCAGGGGGTTTTGGCTACACCTTC CASSAGGFGYTF
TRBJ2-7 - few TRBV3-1 TGTGCCAGCAGCCAAGTCTCACGGAAGTCCTACGAGCAGTACTTC CASSQVSRKSYEQYF